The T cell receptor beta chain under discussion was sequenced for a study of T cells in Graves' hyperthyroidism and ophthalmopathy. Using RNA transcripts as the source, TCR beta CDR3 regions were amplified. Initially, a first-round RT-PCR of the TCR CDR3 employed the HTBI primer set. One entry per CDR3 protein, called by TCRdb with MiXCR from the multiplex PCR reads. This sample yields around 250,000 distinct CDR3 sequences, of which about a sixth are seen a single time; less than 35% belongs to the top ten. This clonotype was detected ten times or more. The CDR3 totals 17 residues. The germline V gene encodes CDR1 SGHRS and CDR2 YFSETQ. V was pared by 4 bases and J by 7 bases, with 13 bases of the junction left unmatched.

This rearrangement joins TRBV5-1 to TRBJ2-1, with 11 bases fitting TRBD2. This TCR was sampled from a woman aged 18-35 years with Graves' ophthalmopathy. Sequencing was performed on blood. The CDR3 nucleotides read TGCGCCAGCAGCGAGGCAAAGACTAGCGGGAACTTAAATGAGCAGTTCTTC. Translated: CASSEAKTSGNLNEQFF.